One sample yielded the 30 T cell receptor beta chains listed below, sequenced in a study of neurological immune-mediated disorders. Time point reported: longitudinal time-point 3. MiXCR, applied by TCRdb to the 5' RACE reads, yields one record per CDR3 protein. Of more than 95,000 distinct CDR3 sequences listed, about 10% are singletons. Specimen: PBMCs. Receptors were obtained from a female donor with HTLV-1-associated myelopathy (HAM/TSP).

This clonotype was picked up many times. The CDR3 is CASSLALAGGPVEQFF. For the CDR3, the DNA is TGTGCCAGCAGCTTGGCACTAGCGGGGGGGCCCGTTGAGCAGTTCTTC. The chain recombines TRBV5-4 with TRBJ2-1; 13 positions match TRBD2. Per the germline V gene, CDR1 is SGHNT and CDR2 is YYREEE (reference sequence). This CDR3 comprises 16 residues. V lost 0 bases to trimming and J lost 9 bases; unmatched junction nucleotides: 6.

This clonotype was counted many times. The junction differs from germline at one of its ends, possibly a read error. The chain uses TRBV7-9 and TRBJ2-7, with TRBD1 matching 9 bases. The germline gives CDR1 SEHNR, CDR2 FQNEAQ (reference sequence). This CDR3 comprises 14 residues. This CDR3 is CASSRTGGPYEQYF. DNA of the CDR3: TGCGCCAGCAGCCGAACAGGGGGCCCGTACGAGCAGTACTTC.

This clonotype was picked up many times. This chain connects TRBV7-8 to TRBJ1-1; D is unclear. Trimming stripped 5 bases from V and 3 bases from J, with 10 bases between. Germline CDR1 SGHVS, CDR2 FQNEAQ. CDR3 size: 13 residues. As DNA, the CDR3 is TGTGCCAGCAGCCTAACCTTGGACACTGAAGCTTTCTTT. Translating it yields CASSLTLDTEAFF.

This clonotype was picked up many times. The rearrangement uses TRBV5-1 and TRBJ1-2; TRBD1 is a possible D gene (5 bases). V was cut by 5 bases and J by 7 bases, with 15 bases left in between. The CDR3 is made up of 13 amino acids. CDR1 and CDR2 (germline): SGHRS, YFSETQ. CDR3 residues: CASRRRGSAGYTF. As DNA, the CDR3 is TGCGCCAGCAGGCGGAGGGGTTCAGCTGGCTACACCTTC. Drawing the rest from reference TRBV5-1 and TRBJ1-2, the complete variable domain is KAGVTQTPRYLIKTRGQQVTLSCSPISGHRSVSWYQQTPGQGLQFLFEYFSETQRNKGNFPGRFSGRQFSNSRSEMNVSTLELGDSALYLCASRRRGSAGYTFGSGTRLTVV.

This clonotype has ten or more counts. V and J are TRBV20-1 and TRBJ2-6, with D hard to call. The CDR3 is made up of 16 amino acids. The ends were cut back, 5 bases at V and 1 base at J, with 15 bases in the middle. Germline loops: CDR1 DFQATT, CDR2 SNEGSKA (reference sequence). The CDR3 protein is CSAPASGRSGANVLTF. CDR3 DNA sequence: TGCAGTGCTCCCGCTAGTGGACGTTCTGGGGCCAACGTCCTGACTTTC.

This clonotype occurred many times. The V and J genes are TRBV5-1 and TRBJ2-1, with unresolved D. V lost 3 bases to trimming and J lost 1 base, with 8 bases between them. This CDR3 spans 14 amino acids. Germline CDR1 reads SGHRS; CDR2 reads YFSETQ. CDR3: CASSSDSSYNEQFF. In DNA, the CDR3 is TGCGCCAGCAGCTCCGATAGTTCCTACAATGAGCAGTTCTTC.

This clonotype came up many times. This chain uses TRBV2 with TRBJ1-4, with TRBD1 identical over 9 bases. This CDR3 has 12 amino acids. Germline CDR1 and CDR2: SNHLY and FYNNEI. Trimming cost V 11 bases and J 5 bases; bases outside gene matches: 3. CDR3 in DNA: TGTGCCTCAGACAGGGGGAATGAAAAACTGTTTTTT. It is translated as CASDRGNEKLFF.

This clonotype has ten or more counts. The DNA for the CDR3 is TGTGCCAGCAGCTTAGAACCGACAGGGGGCGAGCAGTACTTC. Protein sequence: CASSLEPTGGEQYF. J is TRBJ2-7 and V is TRBV11-2; TRBD1 matches at 9 bases. This CDR3 has 14 amino acids. Trimming at V came to 0 bases and at J to 6 bases, leaving 3 bases not matched to a gene. The V gene's germline CDR1 is SGHAT and CDR2 FQNNGV.

This clonotype was found many times. This rearrangement joins TRBV5-1 to TRBJ1-6, with D maybe TRBD1 (6 bases). CDR1 is SGHRS and CDR2 is YFSETQ in the germline V gene. The ends were cut back, 0 bases at V and 2 bases at J, with 15 bases in the middle. The length of the CDR3 is 18 residues. The chain's CDR3 is CASSLAAGETPYNSPLHF. For the CDR3, the DNA is TGCGCCAGCAGCTTGGCGGCAGGGGAGACCCCCTATAATTCACCCCTCCACTTT.

The chain combines TRBV3-1 with TRBJ1-1; D is unclear. The germline gives CDR1 LGHDT, CDR2 YNNKEL (reference sequence). V dropped 2 bases and J dropped 5 bases, with 12 bases sitting between them. The CDR3 is 14 residues long. The CDR3 DNA reads as TGTGCCAGCAGCCAAAGAACTGGGTGGACTGAAGCTTTCTTT. Protein product: CASSQRTGWTEAFF.

The rearrangement links TRBV5-6 to TRBJ2-2; a possible D gene is TRBD2 (6 bases). In germline, CDR1 is SGHDT, CDR2 YYEEEE. The CDR3 spans 16 residues. Trimming stripped 4 bases from V and 0 bases from J, with 13 bases between. As DNA, the CDR3 is TGTGCCAGCAGCGTGGACCCTAGCGCGAACACCGGGGAGCTGTTTTTT. Translating it yields CASSVDPSANTGELFF.

This clonotype has at least ten counts. The chain couples TRBV4-1 to TRBJ2-1; D is ambiguous. Per germline, CDR1 MGHRA and CDR2 YSYEKL. V dropped 3 bases and J dropped 7 bases, with 10 bases sitting between them. CDR3 size: 13 residues. Written as DNA, the CDR3 is TGCGCCAGCAGCCAGTACCTGGCAAATGAGCAGTTCTTC. It is translated as CASSQYLANEQFF.

The table lists this clonotype with many counts. V is TRBV5-1 and J is TRBJ2-4; D ambiguous. The CDR3 consists of 12 residues. V gave up 0 bases and J gave up 7 bases, with 5 bases separating them. Per the germline V gene, CDR1 is SGHRS and CDR2 is YFSETQ. CDR3 sequence: CASSLDRNIQYF. In DNA form, the CDR3 reads TGCGCCAGCAGCTTGGATCGGAACATTCAGTACTTC. The entire variable domain, with the rest obtained from reference TRBV5-1 and TRBJ2-4, is as follows: KAGVTQTPRYLIKTRGQQVTLSCSPISGHRSVSWYQQTPGQGLQFLFEYFSETQRNKGNFPGRFSGRQFSNSRSEMNVSTLELGDSALYLCASSLDRNIQYFGAGTRLSVL.

This clonotype has a count of ten or more. The chain couples TRBV27 to TRBJ1-3; D is uncertain. The CDR3 totals 16 residues. The germline V and J ends were trimmed by 0 bases and 1 base, with 10 bases remaining between them. Germline V gene lookup returns CDR1 MNHEY and CDR2 SMNVEV (reference sequence). The CDR3 DNA is TGTGCCAGCAGTTTATCGATCAGGACTTCTGGAAACACCATATATTTT. Translation gives CASSLSIRTSGNTIYF.

This chain joins TRBV5-1 and TRBJ2-1; 8 nucleotides match TRBD1. V was pared by 7 bases and J by 6 bases, with 12 bases of the junction left unmatched. Germline V CDR1 and CDR2: SGHRS, YFSETQ. The CDR3 totals 15 residues. CDR3 coding DNA: TGCGCCAGCGGCCTGGACAGGGTAACCCTCAATGAGCAGTTCTTC. Translation gives CASGLDRVTLNEQFF.

This clonotype was seen at least ten times. The rearrangement uses TRBV5-1 and TRBJ1-4; D gene unclear. The V gene lost 1 base and the J gene lost 8 bases, with 9 bases spanning the gap. Germline lookup yields CDR1 SGHRS and CDR2 YFSETQ. This CDR3 is 13 amino acids long. The CDR3 sequence: CASSLTQTEKLFF. CDR3 bases: TGCGCCAGCAGCTTGACTCAAACGGAAAAACTGTTTTTT.

This clonotype was seen at least ten times. The chain carries TRBV5-5 and TRBJ2-3, with 12 positions matching TRBD2. The CDR3 totals 16 residues. Germline V gene sequence: CDR1 SGHKS, CDR2 YYEKEE (reference sequence). J lost 2 bases, V lost 5 bases, and 6 bases had no gene match. The CDR3 protein is CASRPGLAGPTDTQYF. Here the CDR3 DNA reads TGTGCCAGCAGACCTGGACTAGCGGGGCCCACAGATACGCAGTATTTT.

This clonotype was counted ten times or more. V gene TRBV9 combines with J gene TRBJ2-2; 8 bases agree with TRBD2. The CDR3 loop spans 16 amino acids. From germline, CDR1 is SGDLS and CDR2 YYNGEE. Unmatched junction bases numbered 4, after V lost 0 bases and J lost 3 bases. In DNA form, the CDR3 reads TGTGCCAGCAGCGTAGCGGCGGGGGGTTACACCGGGGAGCTGTTTTTT. Protein sequence: CASSVAAGGYTGELFF.

Remarks on this clonotype: This sequence may be a read error, since a much larger clone differs from it by one base. The chain combines TRBV28 with TRBJ2-5; a possible D gene is TRBD1 (6 bases). CDR3 length: 19 residues. The V gene's germline CDR1 is MDHEN and CDR2 SYDVKM. This chain's CDR3 is CAISSLLTQTGTRLVTQYF. The DNA for the CDR3 is TGTGCCATCAGTTCTCTACTCACCCAGACCGGGACACGACTCGTGACCCAGTACTTC.

This clonotype was observed at least ten times. The chain uses TRBV20-1 and TRBJ2-2, with 13 bases lining up with TRBD2. Germline values: CDR1 DFQATT, CDR2 SNEGSKA (reference sequence). The CDR3 has 18 amino acids. The V segment lost 0 bases and the J segment 1 base; nucleotides outside the gene matches: 5. This chain's CDR3 is CSARDLGLAGMNTGELFF. DNA for the CDR3: TGCAGTGCTAGAGATTTGGGACTAGCGGGGATGAACACCGGGGAGCTGTTTTTT.

This clonotype was seen repeatedly, ten times or more. The chain couples TRBV27 to TRBJ1-1, with TRBD1 matching over 7 bases. This CDR3 has 11 amino acids. The junction had 3 bases not matched to a gene; V was cut back by 7 bases and J by 7 bases. Germline CDR1 MNHEY, CDR2 SMNVEV (reference sequence). The CDR3 here is CASIGTVEAFF. The CDR3 DNA is TGTGCCAGCATTGGGACAGTTGAAGCTTTCTTT.

A word on this clonotype: This may stem from a read error, because a much larger clone lies one nucleotide away. Because it lacks the conserved phenylalanine or tryptophan at the end, this CDR3 is likely a read error. The rearrangement joins TRBV28 to TRBJ2-2, with D perhaps TRBD2 (5 bases). The CDR3 covers 14 residues. Germline V CDR1 and CDR2: MDHEN, SYDVKM. V was trimmed by 6 bases and J by 5 bases, leaving 13 bases between them. CDR3: CASSNTRGTGELFL. The CDR3, as DNA: TGTGCCAGCAGCAACACTCGGGGAACCGGGGAGCTGTTTCTT.

Ten or more counts support this clonotype. J is TRBJ1-5 and V is TRBV20-1, with D hard to call. The CDR3 is made up of 12 amino acids. V was clipped by 0 bases and J by 4 bases, with 4 bases between them. Germline loops: CDR1 DFQATT, CDR2 SNEGSKA (reference sequence). The CDR3 nucleotides are TGCAGTGCTAGAGAAAGTAATCAGCCCCAGCATTTT. As protein: CSARESNQPQHF.

The chain combines TRBV4-1 with TRBJ1-2; 8 bases map to TRBD1. The CDR3 is made up of 15 amino acids. Unmatched junction bases numbered 11, after V lost 4 bases and J lost 7 bases. Germline values: CDR1 MGHRA, CDR2 YSYEKL. The chain's CDR3 is CASSLNTGTGVGYTF. The CDR3 nucleotides are TGCGCCAGCAGCCTCAATACCGGGACAGGTGTTGGCTACACCTTC.

To note about this clonotype: A read error may be the cause here, since a much bigger clone is one base away. The J gene is TRBJ1-2, the V gene TRBV3-1, with TRBD1 matching over 9 bases. CDR3 size: 15 residues. V gave up 4 bases and J gave up 4 bases; unmatched junction bases: 7. Per germline, CDR1 LGHDT and CDR2 YNNKEL (reference sequence). CDR3 sequence reads: CASSRRGQGIYGYTF. CDR3 DNA: TGTGCCAGCAGCCGAAGGGGACAGGGAATCTATGGCTACACCTTC. Full variable domain (rest looked up from reference TRBV3-1 and TRBJ1-2): DTAVSQTPKYLVTQMGNDKSIKCEQNLGHDTMYWYKQDSKKFLKIMFSYNNKELIINETVPNRFSPKSPDKAHLNLHINSLELGDSAVYFCASSRRGQGIYGYTFGSGTRLTVV.

This clonotype was observed at least ten times. This chain uses TRBV28 with TRBJ2-1; 8 bases line up with TRBD2. The J segment lost 7 bases and the V segment lost 2 bases, leaving 7 bases of the junction unmatched. The germline gives CDR1 MDHEN, CDR2 SYDVKM. CDR3 size: 15 residues. The CDR3 nucleotides are TGTGCCAGCAGTTTAATCCAGCGGGGGAGGAATGAGCAGTTCTTC. Its translation: CASSLIQRGRNEQFF.

This clonotype was recorded many times. V gene TRBV7-2 combines with J gene TRBJ2-1, with 10 bases matching TRBD2. V was pared by 4 bases and J by 13 bases, with 13 bases of the junction left unmatched. This CDR3 comprises 15 residues. Germline CDR1 is SGHTA and CDR2 is FQGNSA. DNA of the CDR3: TGTGCCAGCAGCTCCAGAGGTATGCTAGCGGGGGTTCAGTTCTTC. As protein: CASSSRGMLAGVQFF.

This clonotype has at least ten counts. V is TRBV5-1 and J is TRBJ1-3; the D gene is possibly TRBD1 (5 bases). Germline values: CDR1 SGHRS, CDR2 YFSETQ. Trimming shortened V by 0 bases and J by 2 bases, and 6 bases separated the two germline ends. The CDR3 spans 14 residues. The CDR3 bases are TGCGCCAGCAGCTTGGACAGGACTGGAAACACCATATATTTT. This sequence encodes CASSLDRTGNTIYF.

Details on this clonotype: A junction end diverges from the germline sequence, so it may reflect a read error. This CDR3 reads CATSSYTGQGYYEQYF. The DNA of the CDR3 is TGTGCTACCAGCAGTTACACTGGACAGGGATATTACGAGCAGTACTTC. The chain employs TRBV15 and TRBJ2-1, with TRBD1 identical over 8 bases. The end of the DNA fits TRBJ2-7 better, so the J call may be wrong. CDR1 and CDR2 from the germline V gene are LNHNV and YYDKDF (reference sequence). The CDR3 spans 16 residues.

The sample holds many counts of this clonotype. V usage is TRBV20-1 and J usage is TRBJ2-4; 10 bases are a match to TRBD2. Germline V CDR1 and CDR2: DFQATT, SNEGSKA (reference sequence). The CDR3 loop spans 16 amino acids. The V segment lost 7 bases and the J segment 0 bases; nucleotides outside the gene matches: 9. The CDR3 nucleotides are TGCAGTGGAGAAGCGGGGGGGTCCTTAGCCAAAAACATTCAGTACTTC. Translated, it gives CSGEAGGSLAKNIQYF.